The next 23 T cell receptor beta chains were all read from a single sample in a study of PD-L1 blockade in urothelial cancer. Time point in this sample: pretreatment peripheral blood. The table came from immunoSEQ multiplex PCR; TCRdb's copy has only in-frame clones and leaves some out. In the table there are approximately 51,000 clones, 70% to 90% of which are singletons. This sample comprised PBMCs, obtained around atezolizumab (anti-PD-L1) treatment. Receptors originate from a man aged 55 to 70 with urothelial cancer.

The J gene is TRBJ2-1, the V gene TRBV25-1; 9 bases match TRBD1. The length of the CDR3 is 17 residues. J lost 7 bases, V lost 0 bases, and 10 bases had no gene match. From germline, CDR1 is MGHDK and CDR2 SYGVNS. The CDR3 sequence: CASSEYPTGGVRNEQFF. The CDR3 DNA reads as TGTGCCAGCAGTGAATACCCTACAGGGGGCGTTAGGAATGAGCAGTTCTTC.

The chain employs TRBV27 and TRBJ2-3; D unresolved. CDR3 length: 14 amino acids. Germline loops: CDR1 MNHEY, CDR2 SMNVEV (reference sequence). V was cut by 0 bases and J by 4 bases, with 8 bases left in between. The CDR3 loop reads CASSLSFFADTQYF. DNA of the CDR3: TGTGCCAGCAGTTTATCGTTCTTCGCAGATACGCAGTATTTT.

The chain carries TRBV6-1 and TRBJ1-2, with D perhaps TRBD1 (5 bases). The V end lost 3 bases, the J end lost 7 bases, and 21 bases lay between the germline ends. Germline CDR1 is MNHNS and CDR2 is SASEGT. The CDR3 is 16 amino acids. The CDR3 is CASSEQVAGKRGGYTF. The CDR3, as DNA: TGTGCCAGCAGTGAGCAAGTGGCAGGGAAGCGTGGTGGCTACACCTTC.

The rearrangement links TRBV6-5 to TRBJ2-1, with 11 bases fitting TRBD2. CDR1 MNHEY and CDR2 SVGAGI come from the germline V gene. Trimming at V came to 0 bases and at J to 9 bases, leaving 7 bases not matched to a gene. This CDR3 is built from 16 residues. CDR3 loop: CASSYSSGGAGLEQFF. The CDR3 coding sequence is TGTGCCAGCAGTTACTCTAGCGGGGGGGCCGGGCTTGAGCAGTTCTTC.

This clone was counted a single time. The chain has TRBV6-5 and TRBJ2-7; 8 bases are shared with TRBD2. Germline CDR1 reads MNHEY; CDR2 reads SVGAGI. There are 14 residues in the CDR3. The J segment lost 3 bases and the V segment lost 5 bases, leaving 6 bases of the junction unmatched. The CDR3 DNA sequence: TGTGCCAGCAGTAGGTTTAGCGGGGACTACGAGCAGTACTTC. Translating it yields CASSRFSGDYEQYF.

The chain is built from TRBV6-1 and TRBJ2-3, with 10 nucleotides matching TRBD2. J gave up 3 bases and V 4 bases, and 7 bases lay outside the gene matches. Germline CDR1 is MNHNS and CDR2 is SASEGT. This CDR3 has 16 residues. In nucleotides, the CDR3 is TGTGCCAGCAGTGCCTCTAGCGGGAGCATGACAGATACGCAGTATTTT. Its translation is CASSASSGSMTDTQYF.

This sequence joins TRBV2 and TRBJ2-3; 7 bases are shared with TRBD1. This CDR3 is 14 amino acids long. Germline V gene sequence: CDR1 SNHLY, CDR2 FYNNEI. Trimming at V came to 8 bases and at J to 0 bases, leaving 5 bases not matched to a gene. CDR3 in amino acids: CASGGQLSTDTQYF. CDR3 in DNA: TGTGCCAGCGGGGGACAGCTTAGCACAGATACGCAGTATTTT. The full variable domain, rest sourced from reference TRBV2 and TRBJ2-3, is EPEVTQTPSHQVTQMGQEVILRCVPISNHLYFYWYRQILGQKVEFLVSFYNNEISEKSEIFDDQFSVERPDGSNFTLKIRSTKLEDSAMYFCASGGQLSTDTQYFGPGTRLTVL.

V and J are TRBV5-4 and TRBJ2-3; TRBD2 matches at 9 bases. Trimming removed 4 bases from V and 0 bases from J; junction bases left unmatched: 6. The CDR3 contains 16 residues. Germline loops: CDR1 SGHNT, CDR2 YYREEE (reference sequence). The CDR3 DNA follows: TGTGCCAGCAGCCCGCGGGGGGGAGTTAGCACAGATACGCAGTATTTT. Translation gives CASSPRGGVSTDTQYF.

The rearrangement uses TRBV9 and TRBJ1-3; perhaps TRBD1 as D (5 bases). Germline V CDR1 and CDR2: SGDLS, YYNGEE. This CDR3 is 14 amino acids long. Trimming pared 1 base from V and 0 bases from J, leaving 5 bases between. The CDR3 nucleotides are TGTGCCAGCAGCGTACAGGGCTCTGGAAACACCATATATTTT. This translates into CASSVQGSGNTIYF.

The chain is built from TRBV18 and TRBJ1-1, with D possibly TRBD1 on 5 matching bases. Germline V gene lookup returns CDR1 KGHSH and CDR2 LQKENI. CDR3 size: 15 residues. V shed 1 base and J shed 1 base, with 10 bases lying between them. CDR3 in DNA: TGTGCCAGCTCACCACAGAGACAGCAGAACACTGAAGCTTTCTTT. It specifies CASSPQRQQNTEAFF.

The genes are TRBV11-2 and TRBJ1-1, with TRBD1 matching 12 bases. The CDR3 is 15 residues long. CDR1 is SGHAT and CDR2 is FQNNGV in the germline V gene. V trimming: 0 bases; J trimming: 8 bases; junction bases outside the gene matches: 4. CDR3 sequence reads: CASSLDRGTGGEAFF. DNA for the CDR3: TGTGCCAGCAGCTTAGATCGCGGGACAGGGGGCGAAGCTTTCTTT.

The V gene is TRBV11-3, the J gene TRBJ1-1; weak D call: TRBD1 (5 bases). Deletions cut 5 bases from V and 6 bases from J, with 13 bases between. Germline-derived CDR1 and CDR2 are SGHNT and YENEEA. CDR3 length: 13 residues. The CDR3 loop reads CASSINQGSEAFF. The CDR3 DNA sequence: TGTGCCAGCAGCATAAACCAGGGTTCTGAAGCTTTCTTT.

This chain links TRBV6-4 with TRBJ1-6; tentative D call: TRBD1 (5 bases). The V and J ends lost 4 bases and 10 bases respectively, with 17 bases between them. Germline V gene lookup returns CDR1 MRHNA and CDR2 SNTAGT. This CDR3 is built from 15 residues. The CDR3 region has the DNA TGTGCCAGCAGTGCCAACCCAGGGAAGCAATCACCCCTCCACTTT. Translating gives CASSANPGKQSPLHF.

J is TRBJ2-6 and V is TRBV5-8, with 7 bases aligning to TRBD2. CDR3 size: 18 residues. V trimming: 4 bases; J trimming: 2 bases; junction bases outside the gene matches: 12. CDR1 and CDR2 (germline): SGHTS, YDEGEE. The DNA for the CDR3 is TGTGCCAGCAGCCCCCCCTGGGAGGGCCTCACTGGGGCCAACGTCCTGACTTTC. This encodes CASSPPWEGLTGANVLTF.

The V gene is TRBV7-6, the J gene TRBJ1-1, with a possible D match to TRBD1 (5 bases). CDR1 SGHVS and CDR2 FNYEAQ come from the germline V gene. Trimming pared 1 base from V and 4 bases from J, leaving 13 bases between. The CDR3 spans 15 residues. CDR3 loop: CASSLGGAGGTEAFF. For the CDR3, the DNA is TGTGCCAGCAGCTTAGGAGGGGCCGGGGGCACTGAAGCTTTCTTT.

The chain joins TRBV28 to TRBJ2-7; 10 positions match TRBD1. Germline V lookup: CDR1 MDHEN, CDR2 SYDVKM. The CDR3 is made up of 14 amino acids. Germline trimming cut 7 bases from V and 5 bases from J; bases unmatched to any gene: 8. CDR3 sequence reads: CASTYAGTGDEQYF. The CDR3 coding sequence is TGTGCCAGCACGTACGCCGGGACAGGGGACGAGCAGTACTTC.

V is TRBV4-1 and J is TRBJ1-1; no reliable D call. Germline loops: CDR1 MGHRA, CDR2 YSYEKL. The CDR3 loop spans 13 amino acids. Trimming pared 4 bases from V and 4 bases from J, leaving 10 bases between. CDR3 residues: CASSREGLTEAFF. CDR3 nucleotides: TGCGCCAGCAGCCGCGAGGGCCTCACTGAAGCTTTCTTT.

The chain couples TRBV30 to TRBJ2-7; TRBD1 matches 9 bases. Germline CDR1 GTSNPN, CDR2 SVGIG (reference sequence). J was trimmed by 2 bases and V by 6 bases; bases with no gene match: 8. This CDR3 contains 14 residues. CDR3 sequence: CACERGTGTYEQYF. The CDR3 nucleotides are TGTGCCTGCGAGCGAGGGACAGGGACCTACGAGCAGTACTTC. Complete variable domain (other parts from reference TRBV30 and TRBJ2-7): SQTIHQWPATLVQPVGSPLSLECTVEGTSNPNLYWYRQAAGRGLQLLFYSVGIGQISSEVPQNLSASRPQDRQFILSSKKLLLSDSGFYLCACERGTGTYEQYFGPGTRLTVT.

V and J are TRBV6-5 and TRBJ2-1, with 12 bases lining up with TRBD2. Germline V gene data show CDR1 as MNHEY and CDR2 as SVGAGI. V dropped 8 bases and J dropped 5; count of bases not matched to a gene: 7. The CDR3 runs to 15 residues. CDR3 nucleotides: TGTGCCAGCGGGACGTGGACTAGCGGGGACAATGAGCAGTTCTTC. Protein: CASGTWTSGDNEQFF.

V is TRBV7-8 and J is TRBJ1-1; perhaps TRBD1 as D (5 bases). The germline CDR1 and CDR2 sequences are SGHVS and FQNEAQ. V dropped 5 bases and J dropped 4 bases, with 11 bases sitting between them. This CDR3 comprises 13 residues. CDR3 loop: CASSLLRATEAFF. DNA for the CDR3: TGTGCCAGCAGCCTCCTCAGGGCCACTGAAGCTTTCTTT.

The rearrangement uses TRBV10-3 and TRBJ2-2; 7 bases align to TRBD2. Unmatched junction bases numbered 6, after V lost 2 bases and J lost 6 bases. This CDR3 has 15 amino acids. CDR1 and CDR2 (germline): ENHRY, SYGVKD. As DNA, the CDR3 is TGTGCCATCAGTGAGGGGGCGGGAGCTCCCGGGGAGCTGTTTTTT. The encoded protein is CAISEGAGAPGELFF.

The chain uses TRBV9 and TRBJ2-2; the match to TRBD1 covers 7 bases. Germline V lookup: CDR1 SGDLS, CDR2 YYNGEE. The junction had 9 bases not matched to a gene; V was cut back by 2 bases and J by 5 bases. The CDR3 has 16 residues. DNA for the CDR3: TGTGCCAGCAGCGTGACAGGGAATTTCAGAACCGGGGAGCTGTTTTTT. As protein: CASSVTGNFRTGELFF.

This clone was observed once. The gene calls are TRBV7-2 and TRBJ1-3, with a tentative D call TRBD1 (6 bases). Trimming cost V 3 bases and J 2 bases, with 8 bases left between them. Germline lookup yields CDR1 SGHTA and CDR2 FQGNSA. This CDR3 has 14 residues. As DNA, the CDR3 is TGTGCCAGCAGCTTGAACAGGGCTGGAAACACCATATATTTT. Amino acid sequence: CASSLNRAGNTIYF.